The present T cell receptor (beta chain) was sequenced within a study of T cells after yellow fever vaccination. Between the trimmed V and J ends, which lost 2 bases and 5 bases, there was a span of 13 bases. The CDR3 totals 15 residues. Germline CDR1 and CDR2: SGHTA and FQGNSA. This clonotype was observed a few times. TCRdb redid the calling of the 5' RACE reads with MiXCR, one entry per CDR3 protein. Here the sample spans about 310,000 distinct CDR3 sequences, 3.6% being singletons. V usage is TRBV7-2 and J usage is TRBJ2-4, with no clear D. The sequences come from PBMCs, collected on the day of the yellow fever booster vaccination. This receptor was taken from a man younger than 35 who received the YFV17D yellow fever vaccine. Written as DNA, the CDR3 is TGTGCCAGCAGCTTAATTGAGGCCGGCCAAAACATTCAGTACTTC. Translating gives CASSLIEAGQNIQYF.